The clone carrying this T cell receptor (beta chain) has only one observation. The antigen is undetermined. This sample stems from a study of T cell clonotyping in hematopoietic cell transplantation. The study's findings and limits: Recipient TCR diversity dropped after transplant; expanded clonotypes rose from day 30 to 180.

Sequencing was performed with immunoSEQ multiplex PCR; in TCRdb, only in-frame clones are kept and a portion is missing. The data contain 15,000 to 25,000 clones, around 80% of them singletons. The V end was cut by 8 bases, the J end by 10 bases, with 12 bases between. The CDR3 is 11 residues long. Germline loops: CDR1 MNHNY, CDR2 SVGAGI (reference sequence). The sequencing sample was made of peripheral blood mononuclear cells. The source is a man in his fifties or sixties in good health. Some clones in this sample may be carry-over from other donors' samples. The V gene is TRBV6-6, the J gene TRBJ2-1; weak D call: TRBD1 (6 bases). The CDR3 DNA follows: TGTGCCAGCCAGGACAGCGTCGAGCAGTTCTTC. Translation gives CASQDSVEQFF.